This T cell receptor (beta chain) was found in a study of kidney transplant recipient with SARS-CoV-2 infection. TCRdb called the reads again in MiXCR, with one record for every CDR3 protein. The data contain fewer than 250,000 distinct CDR3 sequences, under 30% of them singletons. CDR3 length: 16 amino acids. The V gene lost 4 bases and the J gene lost 0 bases, with 13 bases spanning the gap. Per the germline V gene, CDR1 is LNHDA and CDR2 is SQIVND (reference sequence). Turning to this clonotype: One base away lies a much larger clone, so this may be a sequencing read error.

The sequenced sample was a blood sample, obtained at baseline and on roughly day 120 from a kidney transplant recipient. This TCR was recovered from a young adult male patient who had COVID-19 and was a kidney transplant recipient. Some T cells may be provided by the graft donor. This chain uses TRBV19 with TRBJ1-5; D remains ambiguous. In nucleotides, the CDR3 is TGTGCCAGTAGTAAGACTCAGAGGTATAGCAATCAGCCCCAGCATTTT. It is translated as CASSKTQRYSNQPQHF.